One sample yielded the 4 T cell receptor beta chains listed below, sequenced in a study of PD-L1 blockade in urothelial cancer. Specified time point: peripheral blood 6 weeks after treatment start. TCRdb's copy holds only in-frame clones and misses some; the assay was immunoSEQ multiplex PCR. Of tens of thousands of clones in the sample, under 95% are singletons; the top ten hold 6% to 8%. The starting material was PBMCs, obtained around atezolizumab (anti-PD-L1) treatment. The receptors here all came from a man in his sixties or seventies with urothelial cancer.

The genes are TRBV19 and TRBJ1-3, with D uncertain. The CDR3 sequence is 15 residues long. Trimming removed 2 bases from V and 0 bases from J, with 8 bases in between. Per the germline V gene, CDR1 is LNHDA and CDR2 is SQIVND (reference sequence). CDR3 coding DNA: TGTGCCAGTAGTATAAGGAGCTCCTCTGGAAACACCATATATTTT. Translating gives CASSIRSSSGNTIYF.

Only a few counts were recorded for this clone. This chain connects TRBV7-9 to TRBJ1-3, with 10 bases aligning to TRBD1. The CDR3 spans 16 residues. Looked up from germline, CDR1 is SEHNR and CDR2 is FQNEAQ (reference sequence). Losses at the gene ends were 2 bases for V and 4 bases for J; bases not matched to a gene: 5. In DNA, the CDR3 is TGTGCCAGCAGCTTACTTCTGGGACAGGGGGGAAACACCATATATTTT. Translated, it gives CASSLLLGQGGNTIYF.

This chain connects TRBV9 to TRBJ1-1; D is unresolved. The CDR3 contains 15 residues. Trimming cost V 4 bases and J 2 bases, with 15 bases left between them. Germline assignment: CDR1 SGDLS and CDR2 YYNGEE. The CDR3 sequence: CASSSGVQTNTEAFF. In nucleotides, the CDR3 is TGTGCCAGCAGCTCCGGGGTACAGACCAACACTGAAGCTTTCTTT.

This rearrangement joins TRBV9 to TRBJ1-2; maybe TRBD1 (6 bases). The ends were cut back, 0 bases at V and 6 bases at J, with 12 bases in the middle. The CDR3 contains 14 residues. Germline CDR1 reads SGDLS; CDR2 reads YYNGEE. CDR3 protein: CASSVAAQGNGYTF. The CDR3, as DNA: TGTGCCAGCAGCGTAGCTGCGCAGGGGAATGGCTACACCTTC.